This T cell receptor beta chain emerged from a study of shared clonotypes between healthy human individuals. Germline-derived CDR1 and CDR2 are SEHNR and FQNEAQ (reference sequence). Trimming removed 8 bases from V and 2 bases from J, with 22 bases in between. This CDR3 spans 17 amino acids. Libraries were prepared by immunoSEQ multiplex PCR; TCRdb keeps only in-frame clonotypes and omits some of them. In the table there are about 2,200,000 clones, about 93% of which are singletons. Terminally differentiated effector memory CD45RA+ cells were left out of the naive CD8 fraction, which was CD45RO-negative and positively selected for CCR7.

The sample consisted of naive CD8+ T cells from PBMCs. The V gene is TRBV7-9, the J gene TRBJ2-1, with no clear D. The receptor was derived from a man between 18 and 29 years old in good health. Some clones in this sample may be carry-over from other donors' samples. The CDR3 region is CASQSLPLKIPYNEQFF. The CDR3 coding sequence is TGTGCCAGCCAGAGCCTCCCACTAAAGATCCCCTACAATGAGCAGTTCTTC.